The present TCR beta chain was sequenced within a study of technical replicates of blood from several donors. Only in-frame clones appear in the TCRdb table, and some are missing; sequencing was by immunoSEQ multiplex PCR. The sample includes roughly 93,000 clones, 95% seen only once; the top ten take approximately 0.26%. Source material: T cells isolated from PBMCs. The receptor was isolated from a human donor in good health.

The CDR3 coding sequence is TGCGCCAGCACCACAGCGGGTAAGTCAGCTTTCTTT. Amino acids: CASTTAGKSAFF. This chain links TRBV23-1 with TRBJ1-1; D is unclear. Being an ORF, TRBV23-1 has a function that is uncertain. The CDR3 covers 12 residues. The V gene lost 7 bases and the J gene lost 10 bases, with 16 bases spanning the gap.